This is a list of T cell receptor beta chains from one sample in a study of regulatory T cells in long-lasting Graves disease. TCRdb re-derived calls from the multiplex PCR reads in MiXCR, one entry per CDR3 protein. The profile covers around 480,000 distinct CDR3 sequences, with roughly 16% appearing a single time and around 25% taken by the ten largest. The sample was also linked to a second study, of T cells in Graves' hyperthyroidism and ophthalmopathy.

This sample comprised peripheral blood mononuclear cells (PBMCs), obtained at new diagnosis, from a patient treated with antithyroid drugs. These receptors were collected from a woman aged 35-65 years with Graves disease. Both conserved end residues are part of each CDR3. D genes are given only for firm matches. The listing skips clone size in some rows; elsewhere it reads once, few, many or a size class.

CDR3 protein	CDR3 DNA	J gene	clone size	V gene	D gene
CASLNTDASEAFF	TGTGCCAGCCTGAATACAGACGCCAGTGAAGCTTTCTTT	TRBJ1-1	many	TRBV13	.
CASSPTGFSTEAFF	TGTGCCAGCAGTCCTACAGGGTTTAGCACTGAAGCTTTCTTT	TRBJ1-1	many	TRBV28	.
CASRRTGADYGYTF	TGTGCCAGCAGGAGGACAGGGGCGGACTATGGCTACACCTTC	TRBJ1-2	many	TRBV5-6	TRBD1
CASSPQGGTNTGELFF	TGTGCCAGCTCCCCCCAAGGGGGAACGAACACCGGGGAGCTGTTTTTT	TRBJ2-2	.	TRBV18	.
CASTDSVSPLHF	TGTGCCAGCACAGACAGCGTTTCACCCCTCCACTTT	TRBJ1-6	few	TRBV11-2	.
CASSSFLTEGYGLWSGANVLTF	TGTGCCAGCAGCTCATTTTTGACAGAGGGGTACGGGTTGTGGTCTGGGGCCAACGTCCTGACTTTC	TRBJ2-6	.	TRBV11-1	.
CASSPSGGAYNEQFF	TGTGCCAGCAGCCCCAGCGGGGGGGCCTACAATGAGCAGTTCTTC	TRBJ2-1	many	TRBV7-3	TRBD2
CAISETGGYSNTEAFF	TGTGCCATCAGTGAGACGGGGGGTTACTCGAACACTGAAGCTTTCTTT	TRBJ1-1	many	TRBV10-3	.
CASSLETGFNYEQYF	TGTGCCAGCAGCTTAGAAACAGGGTTTAACTACGAGCAGTACTTC	TRBJ2-7	.	TRBV11-2	.
CSAREGGSTEAFF	TGCAGTGCTAGAGAGGGGGGGAGCACTGAAGCTTTCTTT	TRBJ1-1	.	TRBV20-1	.
CASTGEDHEQYF	TGTGCCAGCACCGGGGAGGACCACGAGCAGTACTTC	TRBJ2-7	many	TRBV2	.
CASSASGTRADTQYF	TGTGCCAGTAGCGCCTCCGGGACTAGGGCGGATACGCAGTATTTT	TRBJ2-3	.	TRBV19	TRBD2
CASRPTESGKAFF	TGTGCCAGCAGACCGACGGAGAGCGGGAAAGCTTTCTTT	TRBJ1-1	few	TRBV7-9	.
CASSPTPHRGPTEAFF	TGTGCCAGCAGCCCAACCCCGCACAGGGGCCCCACTGAAGCTTTCTTT	TRBJ1-1	few	TRBV27	TRBD1
CASSTGTSGGNTDTQYF	TGTGCCAGCAGCACGGGGACTAGCGGGGGGAACACAGATACGCAGTATTTT	TRBJ2-3	many	TRBV11-3	TRBD2